These 19 T cell receptor beta chains came from one sample sequenced in a study of blood T cell repertoires in COVID-19. The table came from immunoSEQ multiplex PCR; TCRdb's copy has only in-frame clones and leaves some out. Of some 60,000 clones detected, 90% appear once; the ten largest clones hold 1.3%. The specimen sequenced was peripheral blood. Receptors were obtained from a man aged 60 to 69 with acute or convalescent COVID-19.

The chain links TRBV4-1 to TRBJ2-2; D remains ambiguous. CDR1 and CDR2 (germline): MGHRA, YSYEKL. CDR3 length: 14 amino acids. V lost 6 bases and J 4 bases, leaving 12 bases between the germline ends. The CDR3 region is CASRYRSGTGELFF. The CDR3 coding sequence is TGCGCCAGCAGGTACCGGTCGGGCACCGGGGAGCTGTTTTTT.

V and J are TRBV29-1 and TRBJ1-5; 10 bases align to TRBD1. Losses at the gene ends were 4 bases for V and 4 bases for J; bases not matched to a gene: 7. The CDR3 is 15 residues long. Germline loops: CDR1 SQVTM, CDR2 ANQGSEA. CDR3: CSVVETGGWNQPQHF. The CDR3 DNA is TGCAGCGTTGTTGAGACAGGGGGCTGGAATCAGCCCCAGCATTTT.

The chain couples TRBV14 to TRBJ2-7; 8 bases line up with TRBD2. The CDR3 sequence is 15 residues long. V gave up 1 base and J gave up 7 bases; unmatched junction bases: 9. Germline CDR1 SGHDN, CDR2 FVKESK. CDR3 loop: CASSQGFGGGREQYF. CDR3 sequence (DNA): TGTGCCAGCAGCCAAGGGTTCGGCGGGGGGAGAGAGCAGTACTTC.

The V gene is TRBV6-1, the J gene TRBJ2-7, with a possible D match to TRBD1 (6 bases). This CDR3 has 16 residues. V dropped 2 bases and J dropped 3 bases, with 17 bases sitting between them. Germline V lookup: CDR1 MNHNS, CDR2 SASEGT. The CDR3 DNA sequence: TGTGCCAGCAGTGAACAAGACGGGTTAGGGGGCTACGAGCAGTACTTC. This sequence encodes CASSEQDGLGGYEQYF.

The table lists this clone with a few counts. The chain has TRBV5-1 and TRBJ2-4; D is undetermined. Germline CDR1 and CDR2: SGHRS and YFSETQ. This CDR3 comprises 14 residues. The V gene lost 2 bases and the J gene lost 0 bases, with 6 bases spanning the gap. As DNA, the CDR3 is TGCGCCAGCAGCTTAACTCCAGCCAAAAACATTCAGTACTTC. Its translation: CASSLTPAKNIQYF.

J is TRBJ1-1 and V is TRBV4-1, with 7 bases fitting TRBD1. The germline gives CDR1 MGHRA, CDR2 YSYEKL. There are 15 residues in the CDR3. V was pared by 4 bases and J by 4 bases, with 9 bases of the junction left unmatched. The CDR3 loop is CASSLTQGVSTEAFF. Written as DNA, the CDR3 is TGCGCCAGCAGCCTCACTCAGGGGGTGAGCACTGAAGCTTTCTTT.

This CDR3 reads CSAATGQGFYEQYF. Written as DNA, the CDR3 is TGCAGCGCAGCAACGGGACAGGGCTTCTACGAGCAGTACTTC. The chain joins TRBV29-1 to TRBJ2-7; TRBD1 matches 9 bases. The CDR3 contains 14 residues. Germline CDR1 is SQVTM and CDR2 is ANQGSEA. V lost 7 bases and J lost 3; bases outside the gene matches: 10.

The rearrangement links TRBV7-9 to TRBJ2-2; 11 positions agree with TRBD1. Per germline, CDR1 SEHNR and CDR2 FQNEAQ (reference sequence). The CDR3 has 14 amino acids. The V segment lost 4 bases and the J segment 8 bases; nucleotides outside the gene matches: 3. CDR3 in DNA: TGTGCCAGCAGCTCCGGACAGGGGGCTGGGGAGCTGTTTTTT. It yields the protein CASSSGQGAGELFF.

This chain joins TRBV27 and TRBJ2-3; a weak D match, TRBD2 (5 bases). Trimming took off 5 bases at V and 2 bases at J, with 11 bases between the two ends. Germline V gives CDR1 MNHEY, CDR2 SMNVEV (reference sequence). There are 14 residues in the CDR3. CDR3 bases: TGTGCCAGCAGTACTAGTGATGTCACAGATACGCAGTATTTT. Protein sequence: CASSTSDVTDTQYF.

This clone has only one observation. The rearrangement joins TRBV7-9 to TRBJ1-2; tentatively, D is TRBD1 (5 bases). V lost 3 bases to trimming and J lost 5 bases, with 13 bases between them. The CDR3 sequence is 14 residues long. Germline V lookup: CDR1 SEHNR, CDR2 FQNEAQ (reference sequence). This CDR3 is CASSFQTADYGYTF. CDR3 in DNA: TGTGCCAGCAGCTTTCAGACAGCCGATTATGGCTACACCTTC.

The gene calls are TRBV6-5 and TRBJ2-6, with D possibly TRBD1 on 5 matching bases. Germline V gene data show CDR1 as MNHEY and CDR2 as SVGAGI. V was cut by 6 bases and J by 4 bases, with 13 bases left in between. The CDR3 runs to 15 residues. For the CDR3, the DNA is TGTGCCAGCAGCCAGTCAGGGTTAGGGGCCAACGTCCTGACTTTC. Its protein is CASSQSGLGANVLTF.

V is TRBV6-4 and J is TRBJ2-2, with TRBD2 matching 14 bases. CDR1 and CDR2 (germline): MRHNA, SNTAGT. Trimming took 4 bases from V and 7 from J; bases not matched to a gene: 5. This CDR3 is 16 amino acids long. The CDR3 region has the DNA TGTGCCAGCAGTGTGACTAGCGGGGGGGCCGGCGGGGAGCTGTTTTTT. Its protein is CASSVTSGGAGGELFF.

The chain has TRBV5-4 and TRBJ1-2; TRBD1 agrees at 12 bases. This CDR3 contains 14 residues. Losses at the gene ends were 5 bases for V and 8 bases for J; bases not matched to a gene: 7. Germline V CDR1 and CDR2: SGHNT, YYREEE (reference sequence). CDR3 nucleotides: TGTGCCAGCAGGGCACCGGGACAGGGGGCGGGCTACACCTTC. Protein sequence: CASRAPGQGAGYTF.

The chain couples TRBV18 to TRBJ1-2, with 7 bases identical to TRBD1. The germline V gene has CDR1 KGHSH and CDR2 LQKENI. The J segment lost 3 bases and the V segment lost 3 bases, leaving 4 bases of the junction unmatched. The CDR3 is made up of 14 amino acids. As DNA, the CDR3 is TGTGCCAGCTCACCTCGGACAGGAGACTATGGCTACACCTTC. This codes for CASSPRTGDYGYTF. The full variable domain, its missing parts supplied by reference TRBV18 and TRBJ1-2, is NAGVMQNPRHLVRRRGQEARLRCSPMKGHSHVYWYRQLPEEGLKFMVYLQKENIIDESGMPKERFSAEFPKEGPSILRIQQVVRGDSAAYFCASSPRTGDYGYTFGSGTRLTVV.

This chain links TRBV12-5 with TRBJ2-3, with D perhaps TRBD1 (6 bases). Between the trimmed V and J ends, which lost 1 base and 1 base, there was a span of 9 bases. This CDR3 region has 15 residues. From germline, CDR1 is LGHNT and CDR2 FRNRAP. CDR3 nucleotides: TGTGCTAGTGGTTTGGAGGGGGTGGGCACAGATACGCAGTATTTT. Residues: CASGLEGVGTDTQYF.

The chain carries TRBV3-1 (or the pseudogene TRBV3-2) and TRBJ1-1; maybe TRBD1 (6 bases). CDR1 is LGHDT and CDR2 is YNNKEL in the germline V gene (reference sequence). The CDR3 is made up of 13 amino acids. V was trimmed by 4 bases and J by 10 bases, leaving 16 bases between them. The CDR3 sequence: CASSPPGHQVAFF. Written as DNA, the CDR3 is TGTGCCAGCAGCCCTCCGGGACATCAGGTAGCTTTCTTT.

CDR3 residues: CASSFDRENDYEQYF. CDR3 sequence (DNA): TGTGCCAGCAGCTTCGACAGGGAGAATGACTACGAGCAGTACTTC. V usage is TRBV13 and J usage is TRBJ2-7; 7 bases align to TRBD1. The CDR3 runs to 15 residues. From germline, CDR1 is PRHDT and CDR2 FYEKMQ (reference sequence). V shed 3 bases, J shed 3 bases, and the junction held 8 bases outside the gene matches. Filled out from reference TRBV13 and TRBJ2-7, the complete variable domain reads AAGVIQSPRHLIKEKRETATLKCYPIPRHDTVYWYQQGPGQDPQFLISFYEKMQSDKGSIPDRFSAQQFSDYHSELNMSSLELGDSALYFCASSFDRENDYEQYFGPGTRLTVT.

This clone was seen just once. The rearrangement joins TRBV27 to TRBJ2-7; TRBD1 matches 8 bases. The V segment lost 0 bases and the J segment 4 bases; nucleotides outside the gene matches: 2. CDR1 MNHEY and CDR2 SMNVEV come from the germline V gene (reference sequence). This CDR3 has 14 amino acids. CDR3 in amino acids: CASSLSRGLYEQYF. In nucleotides, the CDR3 is TGTGCCAGCAGTTTATCCAGGGGGCTATACGAGCAGTACTTC.

V usage is TRBV19 and J usage is TRBJ1-4, with 10 bases lining up with TRBD1. The CDR3 length is 15 residues. Trimming took 5 bases from V and 5 from J; bases not matched to a gene: 5. From germline, CDR1 is LNHDA and CDR2 SQIVND (reference sequence). The CDR3 reads CASSPQTGGNEKLFF. DNA for the CDR3: TGTGCCAGTAGTCCCCAGACAGGGGGCAATGAAAAACTGTTTTTT.